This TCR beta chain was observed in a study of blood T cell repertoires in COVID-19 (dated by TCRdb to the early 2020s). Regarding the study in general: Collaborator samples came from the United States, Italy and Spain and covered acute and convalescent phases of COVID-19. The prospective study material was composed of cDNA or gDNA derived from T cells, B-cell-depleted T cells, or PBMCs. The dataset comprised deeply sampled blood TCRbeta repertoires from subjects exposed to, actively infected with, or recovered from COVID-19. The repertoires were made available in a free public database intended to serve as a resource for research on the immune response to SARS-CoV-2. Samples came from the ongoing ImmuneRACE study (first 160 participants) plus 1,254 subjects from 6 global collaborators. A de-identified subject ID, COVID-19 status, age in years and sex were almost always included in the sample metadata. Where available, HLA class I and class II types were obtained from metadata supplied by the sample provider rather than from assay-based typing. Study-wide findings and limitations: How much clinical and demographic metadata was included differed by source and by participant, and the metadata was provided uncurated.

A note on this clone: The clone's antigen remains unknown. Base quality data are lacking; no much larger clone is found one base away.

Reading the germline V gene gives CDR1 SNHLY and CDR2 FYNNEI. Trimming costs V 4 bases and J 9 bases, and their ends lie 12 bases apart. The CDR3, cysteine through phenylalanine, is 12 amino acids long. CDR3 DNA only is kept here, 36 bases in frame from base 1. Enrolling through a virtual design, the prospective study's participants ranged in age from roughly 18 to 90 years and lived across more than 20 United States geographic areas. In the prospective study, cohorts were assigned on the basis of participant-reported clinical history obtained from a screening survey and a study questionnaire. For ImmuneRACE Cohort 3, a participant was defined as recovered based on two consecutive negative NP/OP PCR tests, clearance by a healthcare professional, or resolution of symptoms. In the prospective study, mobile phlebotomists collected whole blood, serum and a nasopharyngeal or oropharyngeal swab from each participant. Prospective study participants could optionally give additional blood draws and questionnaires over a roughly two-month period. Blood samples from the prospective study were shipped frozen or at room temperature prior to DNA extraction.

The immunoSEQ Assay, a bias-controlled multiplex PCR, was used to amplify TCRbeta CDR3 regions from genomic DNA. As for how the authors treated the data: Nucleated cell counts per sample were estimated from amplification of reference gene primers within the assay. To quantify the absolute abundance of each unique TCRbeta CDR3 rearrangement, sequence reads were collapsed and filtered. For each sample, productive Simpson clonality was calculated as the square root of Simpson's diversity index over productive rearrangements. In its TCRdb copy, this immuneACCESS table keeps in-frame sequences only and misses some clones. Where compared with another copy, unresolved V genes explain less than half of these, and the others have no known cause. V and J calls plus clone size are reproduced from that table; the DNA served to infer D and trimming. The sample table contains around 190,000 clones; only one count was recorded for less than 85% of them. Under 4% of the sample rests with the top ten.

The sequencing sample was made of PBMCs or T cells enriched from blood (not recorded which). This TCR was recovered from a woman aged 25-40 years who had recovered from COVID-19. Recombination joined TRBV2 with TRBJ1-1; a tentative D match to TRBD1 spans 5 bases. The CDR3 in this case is CASSVTAEKAFF. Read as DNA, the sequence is TGTGCCAGCAGTGTGACAGCCGAAAAAGCTTTCTTT.